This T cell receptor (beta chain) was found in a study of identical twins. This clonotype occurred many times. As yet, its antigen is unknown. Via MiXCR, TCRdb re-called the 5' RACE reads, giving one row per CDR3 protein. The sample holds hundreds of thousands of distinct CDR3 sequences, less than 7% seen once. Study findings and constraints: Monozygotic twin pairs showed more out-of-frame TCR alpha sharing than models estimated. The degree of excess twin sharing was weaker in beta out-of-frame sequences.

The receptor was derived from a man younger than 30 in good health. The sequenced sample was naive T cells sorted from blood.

The CDR3 nucleotides read TGCGCCAGCAGCTGGAATGCGGGAGGCGCACACGCAGATACGCAGTATTTT. This codes for CASSWNAGGAHADTQYF. The rearrangement uses TRBV5-1 and TRBJ2-3; 8 nucleotides match TRBD2. This CDR3 has 17 amino acids. Germline assignment: CDR1 SGHRS and CDR2 YFSETQ. Germline trimming cut 3 bases from V and 4 bases from J; bases unmatched to any gene: 13.